The 13 T cell receptor beta chains presented below share a single source sample, sequenced in a study of blood T cell repertoires in COVID-19. TCRdb keeps only in-frame clones here, not all; method: immunoSEQ multiplex PCR. The table has about 180,000 clones, under 85% seen once; the top ten hold more than 7.5%. The sample was peripheral blood. The receptor source for this set is a woman in her 70s with COVID-19, enrolled during active disease.

The chain joins TRBV4-1 to TRBJ1-2; perhaps TRBD1 as D (5 bases). Germline V gene lookup returns CDR1 MGHRA and CDR2 YSYEKL. The CDR3 runs to 16 residues. V was clipped by 0 bases and J by 5 bases, with 16 bases between them. The CDR3 DNA reads as TGCGCCAGCAGCCAAGAAGGGGCACAGAACCAATATGGCTACACCTTC. This encodes CASSQEGAQNQYGYTF.

This clone was detected only a few times. The V call is TRBV5-4, the J call TRBJ2-2, with 10 positions matching TRBD2. Germline values: CDR1 SGHNT, CDR2 YYREEE (reference sequence). This CDR3 region has 17 residues. The trim removed 2 bases at V and 4 bases at J, leaving 8 bases unmatched. The CDR3 region is CASSFGGSGRITGELFF. DNA of the CDR3: TGTGCCAGCAGCTTCGGGGGTAGCGGGAGGATCACCGGGGAGCTGTTTTTT.

This clone turned up a few times. The V gene is TRBV2, the J gene TRBJ1-1, with 7 bases that match TRBD1. The germline gives CDR1 SNHLY, CDR2 FYNNEI. This CDR3 is 16 amino acids long. J gave up 4 bases and V 5 bases, and 13 bases lay outside the gene matches. As DNA, the CDR3 is TGTGCCAGCAGTAACCCCATAGGGGGCCGTTCCACTGAAGCTTTCTTT. Translating it yields CASSNPIGGRSTEAFF.

The rearrangement links TRBV5-1 to TRBJ2-5; 13 positions match TRBD2. Trimming took 4 bases from V and 3 from J; bases not matched to a gene: 3. The CDR3 loop spans 15 amino acids. Germline-derived CDR1 and CDR2 are SGHRS and YFSETQ. The CDR3 DNA follows: TGCGCCAGCAGCGGAGGGACTAGCGGGAAAGAGACCCAGTACTTC. This translates into CASSGGTSGKETQYF.

As concerns this clone: A read error may account for a junction end that differs from germline. The chain links TRBV29-1 to TRBJ2-1; D not certain. Germline lookup yields CDR1 SQVTM and CDR2 ANQGSEA. There are 11 residues in the CDR3. The CDR3 region has the DNA TGCAGCGTAACGACTGACGGAACCCCACTCTTC. Protein sequence: CSVTTDGTPLF.

This clone came up once. The CDR3 region is CASSLVILTAGYEQFF. The DNA for the CDR3 is TGTGCCAGCAGCTTAGTTATCCTAACGGCGGGCTATGAGCAGTTCTTC. The V call is TRBV7-2, the J call TRBJ2-1, with D possibly being TRBD2 (5 bases). V gave up 1 base and J gave up 8 bases, with 18 bases separating them. Germline CDR1 SGHTA, CDR2 FQGNSA. CDR3 size: 16 residues.

The chain has TRBV2 and TRBJ2-3; 7 positions match TRBD1. Germline values: CDR1 SNHLY, CDR2 FYNNEI. J lost 4 bases, V lost 4 bases, and 8 bases had no gene match. CDR3 length: 15 amino acids. The CDR3 nucleotides are TGTGCCAGCAGTGTACAGGGGAAGGGGCCAGATACGCAGTATTTT. Protein: CASSVQGKGPDTQYF.

The CDR3: CASSFVGGPYNEQFF. The CDR3 DNA follows: TGTGCCAGCAGCTTCGTAGGGGGCCCATACAATGAGCAGTTCTTC. The chain has TRBV5-4 and TRBJ2-1, with TRBD1 matching 7 bases. J was trimmed by 4 bases and V by 2 bases; bases with no gene match: 6. This CDR3 is 15 amino acids long. Per the germline V gene, CDR1 is SGHNT and CDR2 is YYREEE (reference sequence).

The rearrangement uses TRBV4-3 and TRBJ2-2; D possibly corresponds to TRBD2 (5 bases). V lost 0 bases and J lost 7, with 12 bases in between. CDR3 length equals 15 residues. Germline V gives CDR1 LGHNA, CDR2 YSLEER. The CDR3: CASSQDMRVGGELFF. The CDR3 region has the DNA TGCGCCAGCAGCCAAGATATGAGGGTTGGCGGGGAGCTGTTTTTT.

The chain carries TRBV28 and TRBJ1-5, with 8 bases that match TRBD1. The CDR3 covers 16 residues. Losses at the gene ends were 4 bases for V and 9 bases for J; bases not matched to a gene: 14. Germline V lookup: CDR1 MDHEN, CDR2 SYDVKM. CDR3 in DNA: TGTGCCAGCAGTTCTCGGTCAGGGGGCTCTTTTTGGCCCCAGCATTTT. Amino acid sequence: CASSSRSGGSFWPQHF.

This chain uses TRBV19 with TRBJ2-6; D uncertain. The germline gives CDR1 LNHDA, CDR2 SQIVND (reference sequence). V lost 6 bases and J lost 0, with 6 bases in between. The CDR3 is 14 residues long. The DNA of the CDR3 is TGTGCCAGTAGGAGCATCTCTGGGGCCAACGTCCTGACTTTC. Residues: CASRSISGANVLTF.

V is TRBV6-2 or TRBV6-3 and J is TRBJ2-2; 11 bases map to TRBD1. Germline V gene lookup returns CDR1 MNHEY and CDR2 SVGEGT. Losses at the gene ends were 6 bases for V and 4 bases for J; bases not matched to a gene: 10. The CDR3 sequence is 17 residues long. Written as DNA, the CDR3 is TGTGCCAGCAGCATGGACAGGGGGCTTGTTGGCACCGGGGAGCTGTTTTTT. Its protein product is CASSMDRGLVGTGELFF.

The chain has TRBV28 and TRBJ2-5; the D gene is possibly TRBD1 (7 bases). Trimming cost V 6 bases and J 1 base, with 18 bases left between them. The CDR3 consists of 16 residues. From germline, CDR1 is MDHEN and CDR2 SYDVKM. The chain's CDR3 is CASSPLAGGIQETQYF. The CDR3 coding sequence is TGTGCCAGCAGCCCCTTGGCAGGGGGGATCCAAGAGACCCAGTACTTC.